This entry lists 5 T cell receptor beta chains sequenced from one sample in a study of blood T cell repertoires in COVID-19. TCRdb's table, derived via immunoSEQ multiplex PCR, lists solely in-frame clones and lacks some. The repertoire holds about 160,000 clones, with just under 90% as singletons. The sample comprised peripheral blood. The receptors originated from a woman in her seventies with COVID-19, enrolled during active disease.

This clone showed up just a few times. The chain has TRBV7-6 and TRBJ1-5; D is possibly TRBD1 (6 bases). Germline V gene data show CDR1 as SGHVS and CDR2 as FNYEAQ. Trimming removed 5 bases from V and 10 bases from J, with 18 bases in between. The CDR3 consists of 14 residues. The CDR3 protein is CASSLLQTDSPQHF. The DNA for the CDR3 is TGTGCCAGCAGCCTCCTACAAACGGACAGCCCCCAGCATTTT.

The V gene is TRBV29-1, the J gene TRBJ1-2, with D perhaps matching TRBD1 (5 bases). V shed 6 bases and J shed 8 bases, with 25 bases lying between them. Germline V gives CDR1 SQVTM, CDR2 ANQGSEA. The length of the CDR3 is 15 residues. The CDR3 sequence: CSVDVTGEAGDGYTF. Here the CDR3 DNA reads TGCAGCGTCGATGTTACAGGAGAGGCAGGTGACGGCTACACCTTC.

This clone was seen only a few times. This CDR3 is CASSPRRGMNTEAFF. The CDR3 nucleotides read TGTGCCAGCAGTCCTCGAAGAGGGATGAACACTGAAGCTTTCTTT. The chain is built from TRBV28 and TRBJ1-1; D ambiguous. The germline V gene encodes CDR1 MDHEN and CDR2 SYDVKM. This CDR3 is 15 amino acids long. Trimming shortened V by 5 bases and J by 0 bases, and 13 bases separated the two germline ends.

This sequence joins TRBV30 and TRBJ2-7; 7 nucleotides match TRBD1. Germline V lookup: CDR1 GTSNPN, CDR2 SVGIG (reference sequence). V shed 3 bases and J 3 bases; nucleotides not matched to a gene: 5. The CDR3 totals 13 residues. CDR3 protein: CAWSGTVIYEQYF. The CDR3 DNA reads as TGTGCCTGGAGCGGGACAGTGATCTACGAGCAGTACTTC. The variable domain in full, completed from reference TRBV30 and TRBJ2-7, reads SQTIHQWPATLVQPVGSPLSLECTVEGTSNPNLYWYRQAAGRGLQLLFYSVGIGQISSEVPQNLSASRPQDRQFILSSKKLLLSDSGFYLCAWSGTVIYEQYFGPGTRLTVT.

The chain combines TRBV29-1 with TRBJ1-1, with D perhaps TRBD1 (6 bases). Trimming took 6 bases from V and 3 from J, leaving 14 bases between them. CDR3 length: 13 amino acids. Germline CDR1 is SQVTM and CDR2 is ANQGSEA. Written as DNA, the CDR3 is TGCAGCGTCGCCTCCCCAGGGGACACTGAAGCTTTCTTT. This codes for CSVASPGDTEAFF.